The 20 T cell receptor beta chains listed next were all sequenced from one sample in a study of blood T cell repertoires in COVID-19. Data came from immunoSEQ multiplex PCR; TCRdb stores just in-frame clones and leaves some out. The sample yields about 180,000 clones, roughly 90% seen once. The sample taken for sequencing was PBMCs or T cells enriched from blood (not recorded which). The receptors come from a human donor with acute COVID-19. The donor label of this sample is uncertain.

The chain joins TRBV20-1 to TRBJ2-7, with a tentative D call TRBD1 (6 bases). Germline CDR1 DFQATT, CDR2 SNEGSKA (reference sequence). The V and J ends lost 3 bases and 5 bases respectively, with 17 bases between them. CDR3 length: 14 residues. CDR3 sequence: CSASMGAPRDEQYF. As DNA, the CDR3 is TGCAGTGCTAGTATGGGGGCCCCCCGTGACGAGCAGTACTTC.

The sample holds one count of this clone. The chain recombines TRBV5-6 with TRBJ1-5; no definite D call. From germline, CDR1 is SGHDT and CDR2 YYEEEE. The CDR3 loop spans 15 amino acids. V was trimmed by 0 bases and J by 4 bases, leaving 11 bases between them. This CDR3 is CASSLAGFPNQPQHF. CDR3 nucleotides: TGTGCCAGCAGCTTGGCGGGGTTCCCGAATCAGCCCCAGCATTTT. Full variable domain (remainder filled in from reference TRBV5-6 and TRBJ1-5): DAGVTQSPTHLIKTRGQQVTLRCSPKSGHDTVSWYQQALGQGPQFIFQYYEEEERQRGNFPDRFSGHQFPNYSSELNVNALLLGDSALYLCASSLAGFPNQPQHFGDGTRLSIL.

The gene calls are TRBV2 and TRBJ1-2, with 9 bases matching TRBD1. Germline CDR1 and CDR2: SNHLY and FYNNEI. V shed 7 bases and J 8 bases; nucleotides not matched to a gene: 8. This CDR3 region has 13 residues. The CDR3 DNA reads TGTGCCAGCACCCCGGACAGGGGAGGAGGCTACACCTTC. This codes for CASTPDRGGGYTF. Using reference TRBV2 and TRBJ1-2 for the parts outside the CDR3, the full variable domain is EPEVTQTPSHQVTQMGQEVILRCVPISNHLYFYWYRQILGQKVEFLVSFYNNEISEKSEIFDDQFSVERPDGSNFTLKIRSTKLEDSAMYFCASTPDRGGGYTFGSGTRLTVV.

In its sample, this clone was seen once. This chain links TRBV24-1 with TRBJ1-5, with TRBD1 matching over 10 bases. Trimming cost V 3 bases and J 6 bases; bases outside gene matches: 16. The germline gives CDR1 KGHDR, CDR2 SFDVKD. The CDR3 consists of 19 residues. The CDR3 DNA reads TGTGCCACCAGTGATCCCAACCGGGGGCATGACAGGGGGCCTCAGCCCCAGCATTTT. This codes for CATSDPNRGHDRGPQPQHF.

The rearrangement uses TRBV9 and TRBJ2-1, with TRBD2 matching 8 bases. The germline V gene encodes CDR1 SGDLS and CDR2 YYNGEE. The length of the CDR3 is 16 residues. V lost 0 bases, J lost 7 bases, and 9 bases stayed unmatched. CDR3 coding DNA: TGTGCCAGCAGCGTAGGGCGGGGGGCAACCGTAAATGAGCAGTTCTTC. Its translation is CASSVGRGATVNEQFF.

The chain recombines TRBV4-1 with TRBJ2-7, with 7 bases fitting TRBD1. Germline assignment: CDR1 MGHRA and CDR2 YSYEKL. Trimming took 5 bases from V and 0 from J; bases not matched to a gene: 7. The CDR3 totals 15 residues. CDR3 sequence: CASSGYRGPSYEQYF. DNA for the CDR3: TGCGCCAGCAGCGGATACAGGGGCCCCTCCTACGAGCAGTACTTC.

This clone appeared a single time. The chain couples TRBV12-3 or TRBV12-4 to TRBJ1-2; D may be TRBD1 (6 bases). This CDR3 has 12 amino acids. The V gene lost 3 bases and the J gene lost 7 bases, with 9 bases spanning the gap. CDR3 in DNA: TGTGCCAGCAGTTTGGGACAAAGTGGCTACACCTTC. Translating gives CASSLGQSGYTF.

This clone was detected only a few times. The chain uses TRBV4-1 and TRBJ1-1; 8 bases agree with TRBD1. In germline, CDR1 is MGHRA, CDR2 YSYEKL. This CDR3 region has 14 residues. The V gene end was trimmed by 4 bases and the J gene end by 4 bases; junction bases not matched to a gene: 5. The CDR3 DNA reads TGCGCCAGCAGCCTGCGACAGGGGATCACTGAAGCTTTCTTT. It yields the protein CASSLRQGITEAFF.

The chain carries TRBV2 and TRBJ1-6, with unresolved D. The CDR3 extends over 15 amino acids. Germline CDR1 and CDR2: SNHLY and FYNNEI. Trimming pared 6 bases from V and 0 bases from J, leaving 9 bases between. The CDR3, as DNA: TGTGCCAGCAGCCGGGAGAGCTCCTATAATTCACCCCTCCACTTT. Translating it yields CASSRESSYNSPLHF.

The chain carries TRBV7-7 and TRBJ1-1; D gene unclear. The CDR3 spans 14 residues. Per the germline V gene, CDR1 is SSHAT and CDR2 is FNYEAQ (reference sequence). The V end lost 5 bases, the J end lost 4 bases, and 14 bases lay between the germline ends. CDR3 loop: CASSPGRVGTEAFF. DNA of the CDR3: TGTGCCAGCAGCCCCGGGAGGGTCGGCACTGAAGCTTTCTTT.

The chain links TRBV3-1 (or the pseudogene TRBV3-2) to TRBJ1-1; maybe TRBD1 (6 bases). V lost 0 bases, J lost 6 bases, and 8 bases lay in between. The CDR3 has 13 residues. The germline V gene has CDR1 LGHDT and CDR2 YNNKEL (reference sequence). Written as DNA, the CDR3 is TGTGCCAGCAGCCAAGATCAGGGGTCTGAAGCTTTCTTT. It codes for CASSQDQGSEAFF.

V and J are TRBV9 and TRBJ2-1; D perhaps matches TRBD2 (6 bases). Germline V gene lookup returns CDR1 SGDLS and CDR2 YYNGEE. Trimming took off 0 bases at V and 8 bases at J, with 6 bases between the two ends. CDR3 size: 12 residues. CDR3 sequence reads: CASSVAGDEQFF. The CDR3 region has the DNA TGTGCCAGCAGCGTAGCGGGGGATGAGCAGTTCTTC.

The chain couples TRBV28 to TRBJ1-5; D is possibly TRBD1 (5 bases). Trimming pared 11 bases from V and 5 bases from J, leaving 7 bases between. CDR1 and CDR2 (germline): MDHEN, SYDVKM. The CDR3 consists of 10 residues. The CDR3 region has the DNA TGTGCCGCGGGGGATCAGCCCCAGCATTTT. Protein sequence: CAAGDQPQHF.

The CDR3 DNA sequence: TGTGCCAGCACAGGGGGACATGGCTACACCTTC. Translated: CASTGGHGYTF. V usage is TRBV6-5 and J usage is TRBJ1-2, with 7 bases aligning to TRBD1. Germline values: CDR1 MNHEY, CDR2 SVGAGI. This CDR3 has 11 residues. V was pared by 7 bases and J by 6 bases, with 2 bases of the junction left unmatched.

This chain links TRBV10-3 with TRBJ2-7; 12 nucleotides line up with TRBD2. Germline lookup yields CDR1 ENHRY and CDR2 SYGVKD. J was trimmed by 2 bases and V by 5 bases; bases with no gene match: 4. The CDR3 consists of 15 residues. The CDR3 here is CAISLGLAGTYEQYF. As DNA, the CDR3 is TGTGCCATCAGTCTCGGACTAGCGGGGACCTACGAGCAGTACTTC.

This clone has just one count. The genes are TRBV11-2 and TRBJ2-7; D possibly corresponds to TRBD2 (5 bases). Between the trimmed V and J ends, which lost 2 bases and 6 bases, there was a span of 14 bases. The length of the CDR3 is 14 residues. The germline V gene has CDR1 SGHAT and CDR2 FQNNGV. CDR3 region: CASSLSPDLFEQYF. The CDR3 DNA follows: TGTGCCAGCAGCTTATCCCCGGACTTATTCGAGCAGTACTTC.

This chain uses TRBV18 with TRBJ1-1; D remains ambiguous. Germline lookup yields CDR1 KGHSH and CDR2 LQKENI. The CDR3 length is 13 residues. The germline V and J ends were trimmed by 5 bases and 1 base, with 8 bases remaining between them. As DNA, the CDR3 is TGTGCCAGCTCATACCAGAAGAACACTGAAGCTTTCTTT. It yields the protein CASSYQKNTEAFF.

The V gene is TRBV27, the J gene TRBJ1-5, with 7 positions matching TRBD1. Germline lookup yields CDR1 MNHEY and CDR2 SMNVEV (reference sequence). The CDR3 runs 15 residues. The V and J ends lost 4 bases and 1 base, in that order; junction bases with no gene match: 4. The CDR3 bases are TGTGCCAGCAGTTGGGCAGGGGGAAGCAATCAGCCCCAGCATTTT. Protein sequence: CASSWAGGSNQPQHF.

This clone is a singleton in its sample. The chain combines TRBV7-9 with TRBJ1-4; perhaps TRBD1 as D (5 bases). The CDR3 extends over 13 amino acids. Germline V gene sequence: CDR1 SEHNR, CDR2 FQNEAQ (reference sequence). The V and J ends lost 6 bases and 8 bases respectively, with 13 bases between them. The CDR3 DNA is TGTGCCAGCAGGCGTACAGGAGCCGAAAAACTGTTTTTT. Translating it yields CASRRTGAEKLFF. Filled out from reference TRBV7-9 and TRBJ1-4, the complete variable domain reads DTGVSQNPRHKITKRGQNVTFRCDPISEHNRLYWYRQTLGQGPEFLTYFQNEAQLEKSRLLSDRFSAERPKGSFSTLEIQRTEQGDSAMYLCASRRTGAEKLFFGSGTQLSVL.

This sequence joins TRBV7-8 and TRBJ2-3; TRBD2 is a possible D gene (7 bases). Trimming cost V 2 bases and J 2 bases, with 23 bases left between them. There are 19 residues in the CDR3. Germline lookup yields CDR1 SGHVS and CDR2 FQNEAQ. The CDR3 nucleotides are TGTGCCAGCAGCTTAAGGGAGGCGGGGGCCCCACGAATCACAGATACGCAGTATTTT. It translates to CASSLREAGAPRITDTQYF.